A selection of T cell receptor beta chains follows, all from one sample in a study of T-cell memory formation after mild COVID-19. TCRdb used MiXCR to reprocess the 5' RACE reads, holding one entry per CDR3 protein. The sample includes 500,000 to 550,000 distinct CDR3 sequences, about a fifth of them seen just once. Source material: PBMCs or a T cell subset sorted from them (not recorded which). These TCRs come from an adult woman who had mild COVID-19 (a few samples of this study predate the infection). Cell type and time point are not known. Both conserved end residues are trimmed from each CDR3. A D gene is named only where the DNA matches it firmly.

TRBD1,TRBV29-1,TRBJ2-7,SVEGGTGPDDGSYEQY
TRBD1,TRBV25-1,TRBJ1-1,ASSDRDRGLNTEAF
.,TRBV7-9,TRBJ2-7,ASSLPGSLYEQY
.,TRBV7-6,TRBJ1-1,ASRGGMNTEAF
.,TRBV2,TRBJ2-5,ASSPRTAQETQY
.,TRBV3-1,TRBJ2-5,ASSQGTFQETQY
TRBD1,TRBV5-6,TRBJ2-3,ASSLVGQDRTDTQY
TRBD1,TRBV5-6,TRBJ1-6,ASSQQGRTNSPLH
.,TRBV6-6,TRBJ1-2,ASSYSDPGGVGYT
TRBD2,TRBV5-1,TRBJ2-5,ASSQGLAEQETQY
.,TRBV7-8,TRBJ1-3,ASSLAAKGLHTIY
TRBD1,TRBV9,TRBJ1-6,ASSGGQDRYNSPLH
.,TRBV12-3/TRBV12-4,TRBJ2-7,ASRGAYEQY
TRBD1,TRBV27,TRBJ1-1,ASRRDRGFRNTEAF
TRBD1,TRBV7-6,TRBJ1-1,ASSSTGADTEAF
.,TRBV9,TRBJ1-2,ASSVVSGNYGYT
.,TRBV12-3/TRBV12-4,TRBJ2-7,ASSWGTGGPTYEQY
TRBD2,TRBV10-3,TRBJ2-5,AARTGGETQY
TRBD1,TRBV7-9,TRBJ1-1,ASSYQTGGNTEAF
.,TRBV6-5,TRBJ2-1,ASSVASSYNEQF
.,TRBV6-5,TRBJ2-6,ASSYSGSGANVLT
TRBD1,TRBV5-1,TRBJ2-1,ASRPYRDRENEQF
TRBD1,TRBV18,TRBJ2-1,ASSPQGARGNEQF
.,TRBV18,TRBJ2-1,ASSPPGVGAGYNEQF
.,TRBV30,TRBJ2-1,AWSVGLGEQF
TRBD2,TRBV11-2,TRBJ2-1,ASSLSAGGSNEQF
TRBD1,TRBV30,TRBJ2-7,AWRTTGSNSYEQY
.,TRBV9,TRBJ2-3,ASRRGATDTQY
TRBD2,TRBV4-3,TRBJ2-3,ASSQVQLAGSTDTQY
TRBD2,TRBV30,TRBJ2-3,AWREAGGTDTQY
TRBD2,TRBV5-1,TRBJ2-2,ASSIGLAGKGTGELF